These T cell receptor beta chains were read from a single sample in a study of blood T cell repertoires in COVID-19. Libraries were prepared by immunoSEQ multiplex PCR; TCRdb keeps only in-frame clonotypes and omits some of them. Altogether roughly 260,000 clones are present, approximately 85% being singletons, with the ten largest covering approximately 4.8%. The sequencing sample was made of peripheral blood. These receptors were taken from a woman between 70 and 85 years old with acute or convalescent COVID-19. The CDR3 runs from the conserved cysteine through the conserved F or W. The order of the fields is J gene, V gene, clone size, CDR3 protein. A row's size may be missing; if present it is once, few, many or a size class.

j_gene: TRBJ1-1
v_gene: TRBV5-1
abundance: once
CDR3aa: CASSLLGANTEAFF

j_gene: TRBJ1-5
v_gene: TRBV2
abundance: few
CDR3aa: CASSEKAPRPIQPQHF

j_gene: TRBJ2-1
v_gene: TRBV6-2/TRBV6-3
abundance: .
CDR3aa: CASSSRSTSGGARYNEQFF

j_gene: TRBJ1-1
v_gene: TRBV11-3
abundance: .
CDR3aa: CASSLTSMNTEAFF

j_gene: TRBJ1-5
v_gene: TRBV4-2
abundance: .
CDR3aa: CASSQEVGGPNQPQHF

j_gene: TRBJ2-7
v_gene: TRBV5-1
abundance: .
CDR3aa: CASSFTRSSYEQYF

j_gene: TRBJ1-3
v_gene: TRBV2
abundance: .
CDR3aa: CASSPPPGQTSGNTIYF

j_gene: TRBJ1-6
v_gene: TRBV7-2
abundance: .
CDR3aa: CASSLFAGENSPLHF

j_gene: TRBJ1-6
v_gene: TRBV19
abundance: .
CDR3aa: CATSLGSSYNSPLHF

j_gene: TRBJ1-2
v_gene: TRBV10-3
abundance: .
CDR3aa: CASLGTGHYGYTF

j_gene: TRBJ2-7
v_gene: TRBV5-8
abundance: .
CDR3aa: CASGRDYEQYF

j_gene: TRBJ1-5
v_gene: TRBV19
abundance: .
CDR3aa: CASLNYPGSNQPQHF

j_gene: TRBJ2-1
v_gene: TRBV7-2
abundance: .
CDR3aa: CASTDRGPYNEQFF

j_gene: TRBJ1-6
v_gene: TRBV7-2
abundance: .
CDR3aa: CASSLTGGRDSPLHF

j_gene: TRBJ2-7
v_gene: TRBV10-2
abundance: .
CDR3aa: CASSTGNIYEQYF

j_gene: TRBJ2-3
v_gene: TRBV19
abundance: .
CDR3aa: CASSTQGGGDTQYF

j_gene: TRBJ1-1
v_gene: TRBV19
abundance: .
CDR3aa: CASRPGVNTEAFF

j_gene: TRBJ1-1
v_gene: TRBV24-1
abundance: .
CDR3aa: CATSGGQGTEAFF

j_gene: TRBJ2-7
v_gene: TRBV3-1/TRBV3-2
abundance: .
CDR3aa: CASSQEGAKGQGAYEQYF

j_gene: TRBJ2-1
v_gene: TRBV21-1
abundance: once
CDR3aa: CASSARLALRYNEQFF

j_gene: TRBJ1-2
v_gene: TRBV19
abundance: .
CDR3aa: CASSPRETGLGYGYTF

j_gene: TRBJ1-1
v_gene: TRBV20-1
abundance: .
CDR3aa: CSARVITEAFF

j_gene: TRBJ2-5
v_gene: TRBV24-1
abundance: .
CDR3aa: CATSDPGTSGQETQYF

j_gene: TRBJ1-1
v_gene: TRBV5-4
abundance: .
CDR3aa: CASSVDRGEAFF

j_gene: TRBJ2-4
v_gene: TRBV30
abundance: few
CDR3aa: CAWSVRGAKNIQYF

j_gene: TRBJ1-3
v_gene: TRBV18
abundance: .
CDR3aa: CASSLGQGGPGNTIYF

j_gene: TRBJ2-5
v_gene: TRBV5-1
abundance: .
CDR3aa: CASSFSSGQETQYF

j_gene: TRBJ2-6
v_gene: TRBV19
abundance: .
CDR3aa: CASTGGPPLSGANVLTF

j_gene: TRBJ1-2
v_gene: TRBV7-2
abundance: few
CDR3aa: CASSLRQGGAYGYTF

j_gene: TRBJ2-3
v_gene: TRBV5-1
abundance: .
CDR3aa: CASSLVIAGGSDTQYF

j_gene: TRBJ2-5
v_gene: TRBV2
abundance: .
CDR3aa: CASSESLIEETQYF

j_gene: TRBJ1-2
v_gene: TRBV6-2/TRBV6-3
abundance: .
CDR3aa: CASSWQGYGYTF

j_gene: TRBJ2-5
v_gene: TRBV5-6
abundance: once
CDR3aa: CASSSDDRGRETQYF

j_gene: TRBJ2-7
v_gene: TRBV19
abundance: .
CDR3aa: CASSPRGSSKGYEQYF

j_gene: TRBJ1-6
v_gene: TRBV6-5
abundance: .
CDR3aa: CASSYERYNSPLHF

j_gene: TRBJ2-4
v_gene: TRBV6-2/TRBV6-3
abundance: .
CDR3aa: CASSGHALAKNIQYF

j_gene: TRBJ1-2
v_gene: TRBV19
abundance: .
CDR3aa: CASSRTGTGGLYGYTF

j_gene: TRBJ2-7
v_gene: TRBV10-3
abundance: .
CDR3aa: CAISGDREAYEQYF

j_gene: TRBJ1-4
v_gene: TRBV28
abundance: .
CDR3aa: CASSFPGQGNEKLFF

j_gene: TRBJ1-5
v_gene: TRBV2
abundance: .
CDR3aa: CASSATSGPQHF

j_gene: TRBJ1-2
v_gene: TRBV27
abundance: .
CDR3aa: CASSFLTGTNYGYTF

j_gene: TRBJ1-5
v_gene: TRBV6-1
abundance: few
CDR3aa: CASSESTGQPQHF

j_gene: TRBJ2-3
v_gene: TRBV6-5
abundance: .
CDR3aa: CASRLAGGPADTQYF

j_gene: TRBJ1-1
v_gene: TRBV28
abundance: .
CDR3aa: CASSLPLNTEAFF

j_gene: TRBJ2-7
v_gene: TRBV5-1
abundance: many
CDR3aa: CASSIMGQGYEQYF